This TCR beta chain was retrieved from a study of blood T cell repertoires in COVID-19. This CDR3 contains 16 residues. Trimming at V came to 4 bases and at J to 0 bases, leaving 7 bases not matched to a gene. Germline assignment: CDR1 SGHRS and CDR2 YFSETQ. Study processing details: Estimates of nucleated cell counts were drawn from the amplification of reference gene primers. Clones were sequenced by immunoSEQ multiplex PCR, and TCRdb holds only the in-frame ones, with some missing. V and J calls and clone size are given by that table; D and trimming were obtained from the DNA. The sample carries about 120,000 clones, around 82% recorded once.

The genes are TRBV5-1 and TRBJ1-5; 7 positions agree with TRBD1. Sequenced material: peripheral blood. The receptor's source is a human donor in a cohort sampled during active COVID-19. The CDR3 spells CASSPGTVNSNQPQHF. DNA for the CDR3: TGCGCCAGCAGCCCTGGGACAGTCAATAGCAATCAGCCCCAGCATTTT.